Listed here are 28 T cell receptor beta chains from one sample, sequenced in a study of response to subunit inactivated influenza vaccine. MiXCR, run by TCRdb on the RT-PCR reads, gives a single entry per CDR3 protein. The repertoire holds approximately 490,000 distinct CDR3 sequences, roughly 7.9% seen once, with about an eighth in the top ten. The input for sequencing was PBMCs from blood, taken about 23 months after vaccination. These receptors were collected from a man in his fifties or sixties who received an inactivated influenza vaccine.

This clonotype was recorded a few times. V gene TRBV2 combines with J gene TRBJ2-3; D perhaps matches TRBD2 (5 bases). This CDR3 has 16 amino acids. V was trimmed by 5 bases and J by 3 bases, leaving 18 bases between them. Germline V lookup: CDR1 SNHLY, CDR2 FYNNEI. The CDR3 reads CASSSLLLSVTDTQYF. For the CDR3, the DNA is TGTGCCAGCAGTTCCCTACTACTTAGCGTGACAGATACGCAGTATTTT.

V and J are TRBV7-6 and TRBJ1-1, with a tentative D call TRBD1 (5 bases). V lost 5 bases and J lost 5, with 12 bases in between. CDR1 and CDR2 (germline): SGHVS, FNYEAQ. The CDR3 has 13 amino acids. The CDR3 DNA reads TGTGCCAGCAGCGCACTAAAGGGGACTGAAGCTTTCTTT. Amino acid sequence: CASSALKGTEAFF.

This clonotype was found a few times. This chain uses TRBV3-1 with TRBJ1-4; D is unclear. Germline V CDR1 and CDR2: LGHDT, YNNKEL (reference sequence). The CDR3 has 16 residues. The V end lost 3 bases, the J end lost 0 bases, and 11 bases lay between the germline ends. The CDR3 spells CASSQKTFATNEKLFF. The CDR3 DNA reads as TGTGCCAGCAGCCAGAAGACCTTTGCAACTAATGAAAAACTGTTTTTT.

This clonotype was seen a single time. V and J are TRBV6-5 and TRBJ1-6, with 8 bases lining up with TRBD1. CDR1 is MNHEY and CDR2 is SVGAGI in the germline V gene. CDR3 length: 16 amino acids. After removal of 2 bases from V and 10 bases from J, the junction contained 10 bases not matched to a gene. DNA of the CDR3: TGTGCCAGCAGTTACGAACCCGGGACAGGCTCGTCACCCCTCCACTTT. Residues: CASSYEPGTGSSPLHF.

This chain connects TRBV25-1 to TRBJ2-4; either TRBD1 or TRBD2 may supply D (6 bases each). The CDR3 totals 15 residues. Trimming stripped 3 bases from V and 6 bases from J, with 15 bases between. CDR1 and CDR2 from the germline V gene are MGHDK and SYGVNS. CDR3 sequence: CASSDMSGGGNIQYF. The CDR3 DNA reads as TGTGCCAGCAGTGATATGAGCGGAGGGGGAAACATTCAGTACTTC.

V gene TRBV18 combines with J gene TRBJ2-2, with a tentative D call TRBD1 (5 bases). This CDR3 has 14 amino acids. Germline CDR1 KGHSH, CDR2 LQKENI. Trimming took off 5 bases at V and 5 bases at J, with 12 bases between the two ends. CDR3: CASSALPGTGELFF. The CDR3 nucleotides read TGTGCCAGCTCAGCGTTACCAGGGACCGGGGAGCTGTTTTTT. The full variable domain, in which reference TRBV18 and TRBJ2-2 provide the parts outside the CDR3, is NAGVMQNPRHLVRRRGQEARLRCSPMKGHSHVYWYRQLPEEGLKFMVYLQKENIIDESGMPKERFSAEFPKEGPSILRIQQVVRGDSAAYFCASSALPGTGELFFGEGSRLTVL.

This clonotype was found a few times. The chain is built from TRBV11-2 and TRBJ2-1, with TRBD2 matching 12 bases. Trimming removed 5 bases from V and 8 bases from J; junction bases left unmatched: 10. From germline, CDR1 is SGHAT and CDR2 FQNNGV. This CDR3 spans 16 amino acids. The CDR3 DNA is TGTGCCAGCAGCCTAATACAGACTAGCGGGAGTTATGAGCAGTTCTTC. It codes for CASSLIQTSGSYEQFF.

There are many counts of this clonotype. This chain uses TRBV3-1 with TRBJ2-3; D is possibly TRBD2 (6 bases). This CDR3 comprises 15 residues. The V end was cut by 0 bases, the J end by 4 bases, with 11 bases between. The germline V gene encodes CDR1 LGHDT and CDR2 YNNKEL (reference sequence). The chain's CDR3 is CASSQDPGGADTQYF. CDR3 DNA: TGTGCCAGCAGCCAAGATCCCGGGGGTGCAGATACGCAGTATTTT.

This clonotype was found a few times. The genes are TRBV6-1 and TRBJ2-7; D unresolved. Trimming took 3 bases from V and 6 from J, leaving 18 bases between them. The CDR3 loop spans 15 amino acids. CDR1 MNHNS and CDR2 SASEGT come from the germline V gene. The chain's CDR3 is CASSDRLNLVGEQYF. The CDR3 region has the DNA TGTGCCAGCAGTGACAGGTTGAACCTGGTGGGCGAGCAGTACTTC.

Ten or more counts support this clonotype. This chain links TRBV28 with TRBJ2-1; 8 nucleotides match TRBD1. CDR3 length equals 15 residues. Per the germline V gene, CDR1 is MDHEN and CDR2 is SYDVKM. V dropped 4 bases and J dropped 1; count of bases not matched to a gene: 3. Written as DNA, the CDR3 is TGTGCCAGCAGTTCCAGGGGGCTTTCCTACAATGAGCAGTTCTTC. It yields the protein CASSSRGLSYNEQFF.

This chain links TRBV20-1 with TRBJ1-1, with no clear D. V was clipped by 6 bases and J by 0 bases, with 11 bases between them. Germline V gives CDR1 DFQATT, CDR2 SNEGSKA (reference sequence). The CDR3 contains 13 residues. The CDR3 region has the DNA TGCAGTGCGAGTCTAACCGTGAACACTGAAGCTTTCTTT. This gives the protein CSASLTVNTEAFF.

The sample holds many counts of this clonotype. The J gene is TRBJ2-3, the V gene TRBV3-1; D is undetermined. This CDR3 has 12 residues. Trimming left V 1 base short and J 4 bases short, with 3 bases between. CDR1 and CDR2 (germline): LGHDT, YNNKEL (reference sequence). The CDR3 is CASSQVSDTQYF. Written as DNA, the CDR3 is TGTGCCAGCAGCCAAGTATCAGATACGCAGTATTTT.

This clonotype was detected a few times. The rearrangement uses TRBV5-1 and TRBJ2-2; D possibly corresponds to TRBD1 (6 bases). V shed 4 bases and J shed 7 bases, with 14 bases lying between them. The CDR3 contains 14 residues. Germline CDR1 SGHRS, CDR2 YFSETQ. Here the CDR3 reads CASSPTGWIGELFF. In DNA form, the CDR3 reads TGCGCCAGCAGCCCAACAGGGTGGATCGGGGAGCTGTTTTTT.

The V gene is TRBV7-2, the J gene TRBJ2-7; D is possibly TRBD2 (6 bases). CDR3 length: 14 residues. Germline values: CDR1 SGHTA, CDR2 FQGNSA. Trimming removed 3 bases at V and 2 bases at J, with 11 bases between. CDR3 residues: CASSLMGGTYEQYF. The CDR3 DNA sequence: TGTGCCAGCAGCTTGATGGGAGGTACCTACGAGCAGTACTTC.

This clonotype has only a few counts. V and J are TRBV5-6 and TRBJ2-2; the D gene is possibly TRBD1 (6 bases). Trimming removed 4 bases from V and 3 bases from J, with 13 bases in between. The CDR3 sequence is 15 residues long. Germline values: CDR1 SGHDT, CDR2 YYEEEE. The CDR3 DNA sequence: TGTGCCAGCAGCCCAGGGGCCCTCTACACCGGGGAGCTGTTTTTT. Translating it yields CASSPGALYTGELFF.

This clonotype came up a few times. The V and J genes are TRBV29-1 and TRBJ2-5; 8 bases agree with TRBD1. There are 14 residues in the CDR3. In germline, CDR1 is SQVTM, CDR2 ANQGSEA. Germline trimming cut 6 bases from V and 5 bases from J; bases unmatched to any gene: 11. CDR3 in DNA: TGCAGCGTCGCACAAGGACAGGGCCGGGAGACCCAGTACTTC. This codes for CSVAQGQGRETQYF.

This clonotype was seen a handful of times. The chain has TRBV6-5 and TRBJ1-4; D is unclear. The CDR3 extends over 12 amino acids. Germline assignment: CDR1 MNHEY and CDR2 SVGAGI. The V gene lost 4 bases and the J gene lost 4 bases, with 4 bases spanning the gap. This CDR3 is CASSSRNEKLFF. The CDR3 bases are TGTGCCAGCAGTTCTCGTAATGAAAAACTGTTTTTT.

This clonotype appeared many times. The CDR3 region has the DNA TGTGCCAGCAGCCGAGTAGCTCGGGAGACCCAGTACTTC. Its protein product is CASSRVARETQYF. The chain joins TRBV7-2 to TRBJ2-5, with D unclear. V lost 5 bases and J lost 5, with 12 bases in between. In germline, CDR1 is SGHTA, CDR2 FQGNSA. CDR3 length: 13 amino acids.

This chain uses TRBV7-9 with TRBJ2-7, with D hard to call. There are 14 residues in the CDR3. The germline V and J ends were trimmed by 5 bases and 0 bases, with 11 bases remaining between them. Germline CDR1 and CDR2: SEHNR and FQNEAQ (reference sequence). CDR3 DNA sequence: TGTGCCAGCAGCCCGTCTTTGGCCTCCTACGAGCAGTACTTC. Amino acids: CASSPSLASYEQYF. The entire variable domain, with the rest obtained from reference TRBV7-9 and TRBJ2-7, is as follows: DTGVSQNPRHKITKRGQNVTFRCDPISEHNRLYWYRQTLGQGPEFLTYFQNEAQLEKSRLLSDRFSAERPKGSFSTLEIQRTEQGDSAMYLCASSPSLASYEQYFGPGTRLTVT.

This clonotype has ten or more counts. For the CDR3, the DNA is TGCAGTGCTAGAGATAGCGACCGGGCCCTCGCAGCGAACACTGAAGCTTTCTTT. Residues: CSARDSDRALAANTEAFF. The chain links TRBV20-1 to TRBJ1-1; D remains ambiguous. Deletions cut 0 bases from V and 1 base from J, with 21 bases between. Germline-derived CDR1 and CDR2 are DFQATT and SNEGSKA (reference sequence). The CDR3 contains 18 residues.

This clonotype was counted many times. This sequence joins TRBV29-1 and TRBJ1-2; 8 nucleotides agree with TRBD1. Germline CDR1 SQVTM, CDR2 ANQGSEA. This CDR3 region has 13 residues. V lost 3 bases to trimming and J lost 3 bases; unmatched junction nucleotides: 3. CDR3 in DNA: TGCAGCGTTGACAACAGGGGGGACTATGGCTACACCTTC. It translates to CSVDNRGDYGYTF.

This chain joins TRBV6-5 and TRBJ2-7; the match to TRBD2 covers 10 bases. Germline CDR1 MNHEY, CDR2 SVGAGI. The CDR3 is 17 residues long. The V segment lost 0 bases and the J segment 3 bases; nucleotides outside the gene matches: 8. The CDR3 protein is CASSYSSPASGGYEQYF. The CDR3 DNA reads as TGTGCCAGCAGTTACTCTTCCCCGGCTAGCGGGGGCTACGAGCAGTACTTC.

This clonotype has just a few counts. The chain has TRBV11-2 and TRBJ2-4, with D perhaps assigned TRBD1 or TRBD2 (5 bases each). CDR3 length equals 13 residues. CDR1 and CDR2 from the germline V gene are SGHAT and FQNNGV. The V gene lost 5 bases and the J gene lost 14 bases, with 19 bases spanning the gap. This CDR3 is CASSQGVRVEKYF. CDR3 DNA sequence: TGTGCCAGCAGCCAGGGAGTTAGGGTCGAGAAGTACTTC.

This clonotype was seen ten or more times. The rearrangement joins TRBV4-1 to TRBJ1-5, with D hard to call. The CDR3 extends over 15 amino acids. V lost 1 base to trimming and J lost 3 bases, with 10 bases between them. The germline CDR1 and CDR2 sequences are MGHRA and YSYEKL. Here the CDR3 reads CASSQVGRTNQPQHF. CDR3 coding DNA: TGCGCCAGCAGCCAAGTAGGGCGCACCAATCAGCCCCAGCATTTT.

V gene TRBV3-1 combines with J gene TRBJ2-5; D possibly corresponds to TRBD2 (6 bases). The germline V and J ends were trimmed by 3 bases and 5 bases, with 7 bases remaining between them. This CDR3 is built from 12 residues. The V gene's germline CDR1 is LGHDT and CDR2 YNNKEL (reference sequence). CDR3: CASSHAGETQYF. The CDR3 DNA reads TGTGCCAGCAGCCATGCGGGGGAGACCCAGTACTTC.

The chain combines TRBV18 with TRBJ2-4, with D uncertain. This CDR3 contains 16 residues. V dropped 5 bases and J dropped 2 bases, with 16 bases sitting between them. CDR1 is KGHSH and CDR2 is LQKENI in the germline V gene. The CDR3, as DNA: TGTGCCAGCTCAACCCCAGGCTTCGGAACCAAAAACATTCAGTACTTC. Translating gives CASSTPGFGTKNIQYF.

This clonotype was recorded a few times. This rearrangement joins TRBV20-1 to TRBJ2-5; 7 nucleotides align to TRBD2. Losses at the gene ends were 4 bases for V and 6 bases for J; bases not matched to a gene: 14. The CDR3 sequence is 15 residues long. CDR1 DFQATT and CDR2 SNEGSKA come from the germline V gene (reference sequence). For the CDR3, the DNA is TGCAGTGCTAACTCACGAAACGGACTAGAAAAGACCCAGTACTTC. It is translated as CSANSRNGLEKTQYF.

This clonotype was found many times. This chain uses TRBV6-1 with TRBJ1-1; 8 positions match TRBD1. This CDR3 is built from 15 residues. Unmatched junction bases numbered 8, after V lost 7 bases and J lost 1 base. Germline CDR1 is MNHNS and CDR2 is SASEGT. CDR3 residues: CASKKSGTGNTEAFF. Written as DNA, the CDR3 is TGTGCCAGCAAGAAATCCGGGACAGGGAACACTGAAGCTTTCTTT.